This entry describes one T cell receptor (beta chain). There is no known antigen for this receptor. The sample holds no much larger clone one base away, and base qualities are not on file. Library preparation employed the immunoSEQ multiplex PCR assay. The table was pulled from immuneACCESS by TCRdb, which kept in-frame rearrangements only. Such tables lose some clones; where checked, under half of the loss comes from unresolved V genes, and the rest has no known cause. A total of about 16,000 clones appear in this sample, approximately 88% of them only once. The ten largest account for around 17% of the sample. These data come from a study of PD-1 blockade in mismatch repair-deficient tumors (dated by TCRdb to 2016 to 2017). Broadly, across the study: Between late 2013 and late 2016, some 92 consecutive patients with around twelve mismatch repair-deficient cancer types, all previously treated and progressing, were enrolled in the trial. Tumor-associated T cell clones were tracked in the peripheral blood of patients responding to PD-1 blockade by deep sequencing of TCR CDR3 regions.

This sample's time point label indicates: peripheral blood before pembrolizumab. For every enrolled patient, mismatch repair deficiency was confirmed by either polymerase chain reaction or immunohistochemistry. TCR sequencing was performed for a few patients who responded to pembrolizumab therapy. Pembrolizumab PD-1 blockade was prospectively tested in advanced mismatch repair-deficient cancers, regardless of tissue of origin, in the phase II trial. Peripheral blood T cell samples were serially collected before and at multiple times after PD-1 blockade was started. Blood sampling times were expressed in weeks after the first pembrolizumab dose. Summary of the overall study and its limitations: Tumor-resident clones, often undetectable in blood before treatment, expanded rapidly after pembrolizumab and then contracted, generally before radiologic responses.

CDR1 and CDR2 (MGHRA, YSYEKL) derive from the germline V gene. CDR3 length: 20 amino acids, cysteine to phenylalanine. Of all the DNA, just the CDR3 is kept, 60 bases in frame from base 1. V is trimmed back by 3 bases and J by 2 bases, and the junction contains 13 bases that no gene match accounts for. The receptor comes from an adult with mismatch repair-deficient cancer. The sample here was PBMCs, taken before pembrolizumab treatment. The chain is encoded by TRBV4-1 joined to TRBJ2-1; TRBD2 lines up with 13 middle nucleotides. The DNA sequence is TGCGCCAGCAGCCACTTGGGACTAGCGGGACACCGATCTGCCTACAATGAGCAGTTCTTC. The encoded protein is CASSHLGLAGHRSAYNEQFF.